Following are 26 T cell receptor beta chains from one sample sequenced in a study of cytomegalovirus exposure and HLA in healthy donors. Measured with immunoSEQ multiplex PCR; TCRdb has only the in-frame clones, and not every one. Of 95,000 to 150,000 clones in the sample, around 90% were seen once. Sequenced material: PBMCs. These receptors came from a woman aged 18-29 years in good health and CMV-seronegative.

This chain connects TRBV5-5 to TRBJ1-5; D unresolved. Trimming removed 0 bases at V and 4 bases at J, with 11 bases between. The germline V gene encodes CDR1 SGHKS and CDR2 YYEKEE (reference sequence). The CDR3 extends over 15 amino acids. The CDR3 sequence is CASSLAPGRNQPQHF. In DNA form, the CDR3 reads TGTGCCAGCAGCTTGGCCCCAGGTAGAAATCAGCCCCAGCATTTT.

The sample holds one count of this clone. V usage is TRBV19 and J usage is TRBJ1-2, with no clear D. Germline assignment: CDR1 LNHDA and CDR2 SQIVND (reference sequence). CDR3 length equals 13 residues. The ends were cut back, 5 bases at V and 5 bases at J, with 12 bases in the middle. In DNA, the CDR3 is TGTGCCAGTAGTCCCGGACTGACTTATGGCTACACCTTC. Its translation is CASSPGLTYGYTF.

This clone was found once. The chain has TRBV6-5 and TRBJ1-1, with D uncertain. Germline V CDR1 and CDR2: MNHEY, SVGAGI. Deletions cut 9 bases from V and 5 bases from J, with 19 bases between. The CDR3 is 14 residues long. The CDR3, as DNA: TGTGCCAGTGCACCCGACCCCACGGGGACTGAAGCTTTCTTT. This encodes CASAPDPTGTEAFF.

The chain employs TRBV29-1 and TRBJ2-5; D possibly corresponds to TRBD2 (6 bases). The CDR3 covers 13 residues. V was pared by 3 bases and J by 4 bases, with 12 bases between. CDR1 is SQVTM, CDR2 ANQGSEA, per germline. CDR3 loop: CSVEAGYGETQYF. The CDR3 coding sequence is TGCAGCGTTGAGGCGGGGTATGGAGAGACCCAGTACTTC.

This rearrangement joins TRBV2 to TRBJ1-4, with TRBD1 matching over 9 bases. The CDR3 has 13 amino acids. The V and J ends lost 6 bases and 8 bases, in that order; junction bases with no gene match: 4. Germline CDR1 is SNHLY and CDR2 is FYNNEI. CDR3 DNA sequence: TGTGCCAGCAGGGGACAGGGTGGAGAAAAACTGTTTTTT. Translation gives CASRGQGGEKLFF.

V gene TRBV7-2 combines with J gene TRBJ1-2, with D perhaps TRBD1 (6 bases). V dropped 2 bases and J dropped 2 bases, with 12 bases sitting between them. The CDR3 consists of 15 residues. From germline, CDR1 is SGHTA and CDR2 FQGNSA. The CDR3 DNA follows: TGTGCCAGCAGCTTAATTCCAGGGGAGAACTATGGCTACACCTTC. This codes for CASSLIPGENYGYTF.

The chain has TRBV4-1 and TRBJ2-1; D perhaps matches TRBD2 (7 bases). Trimming pared 0 bases from V and 6 bases from J, leaving 12 bases between. The CDR3 is 15 residues long. The germline V gene has CDR1 MGHRA and CDR2 YSYEKL. The CDR3 bases are TGCGCCAGCAGCCAAGAGCGGGGGCTGGGCAATGAGCAGTTCTTC. Amino acids: CASSQERGLGNEQFF.

The chain links TRBV18 to TRBJ1-1; maybe TRBD1 (5 bases). Deletions cut 3 bases from V and 0 bases from J, with 11 bases between. Germline CDR1 reads KGHSH; CDR2 reads LQKENI. The CDR3 spans 15 residues. The chain's CDR3 is CASSPSQGMNTEAFF. The CDR3 DNA reads TGTGCCAGCTCACCGAGCCAGGGCATGAACACTGAAGCTTTCTTT.

This chain uses TRBV7-2 with TRBJ2-1; TRBD2 agrees at 9 bases. With V trimmed by 2 bases and J by 0 bases, 2 bases remained unmatched. The CDR3 loop spans 16 amino acids. Germline CDR1 is SGHTA and CDR2 is FQGNSA. The CDR3 DNA is TGTGCCAGCAGCTTACTAGCGGGATACTCCTACAATGAGCAGTTCTTC. Protein: CASSLLAGYSYNEQFF.

This rearrangement joins TRBV12-5 to TRBJ2-3; D is perhaps TRBD2 (6 bases). V lost 0 bases to trimming and J lost 5 bases, with 15 bases between them. Looked up from germline, CDR1 is LGHNT and CDR2 is FRNRAP. The CDR3 is made up of 16 amino acids. CDR3 nucleotide sequence: TGTGCTAGTGGTTTGGTACTTTCGGGAGCCGGAGATACGCAGTATTTT. This translates into CASGLVLSGAGDTQYF.

The rearrangement links TRBV5-1 to TRBJ2-3; 8 nucleotides line up with TRBD2. This CDR3 spans 15 amino acids. J lost 3 bases, V lost 4 bases, and 7 bases had no gene match. The germline gives CDR1 SGHRS, CDR2 YFSETQ. CDR3 nucleotide sequence: TGCGCCAGCAGCCTCAGCGGGAGTGATACAGATACGCAGTATTTT. Translated: CASSLSGSDTDTQYF.

The chain links TRBV7-9 to TRBJ2-7, with 7 nucleotides matching TRBD2. The V gene end was trimmed by 6 bases and the J gene end by 6 bases; junction bases not matched to a gene: 5. The CDR3 has 12 residues. Per germline, CDR1 SEHNR and CDR2 FQNEAQ (reference sequence). CDR3 in amino acids: CASRGEGSEQYF. CDR3 DNA: TGTGCCAGCAGGGGGGAGGGGAGCGAGCAGTACTTC.

The rearrangement joins TRBV19 to TRBJ1-5; TRBD1 matches 7 bases. The germline V gene has CDR1 LNHDA and CDR2 SQIVND (reference sequence). The CDR3 spans 15 residues. V trimming: 3 bases; J trimming: 1 base; junction bases outside the gene matches: 3. This CDR3 is CASSIDRASNQPQHF. The DNA for the CDR3 is TGTGCCAGTAGTATTGACAGGGCAAGCAATCAGCCCCAGCATTTT.

The V and J genes are TRBV7-9 and TRBJ2-7; TRBD1 aligns across 8 bases. CDR3 size: 15 residues. Germline-derived CDR1 and CDR2 are SEHNR and FQNEAQ (reference sequence). The V and J ends lost 4 bases and 2 bases, in that order; junction bases with no gene match: 7. CDR3 in DNA: TGTGCCAGCAGCTCCTCTCTGGGACAGGCCTACGAGCAGTACTTC. This sequence encodes CASSSSLGQAYEQYF.

The rearrangement links TRBV11-2 to TRBJ1-4, with a possible D match to TRBD1 (6 bases). The CDR3 loop spans 15 amino acids. V shed 4 bases and J shed 4 bases, with 13 bases lying between them. Germline V gene data show CDR1 as SGHAT and CDR2 as FQNNGV. The DNA for the CDR3 is TGTGCCAGCAGCTCCATCGGGACACTTAATGAAAAACTGTTTTTT. Its protein product is CASSSIGTLNEKLFF.

The chain has TRBV6-4 and TRBJ2-1; perhaps TRBD1 as D (6 bases). CDR1 and CDR2 from the germline V gene are MRHNA and SNTAGT. The V and J ends lost 4 bases and 8 bases respectively, with 21 bases between them. The CDR3 totals 16 residues. The CDR3 region has the DNA TGTGCCAGCAGTGTCGATACAGGGTTTAGGAAGCATGAGCAGTTCTTC. Translation: CASSVDTGFRKHEQFF.

The chain uses TRBV25-1 and TRBJ2-1; no firm D call. CDR1 is MGHDK, CDR2 SYGVNS, per germline. V lost 2 bases to trimming and J lost 10 bases, with 12 bases between them. The length of the CDR3 is 13 residues. Here the CDR3 reads CASSEQASLEQFF. As DNA, the CDR3 is TGTGCCAGCAGTGAACAAGCATCCCTCGAGCAGTTCTTC.

Here the CDR3 DNA reads TGCGCCAGCGGCGGGACAGGGGGCCGACTGAACACTGAAGCTTTCTTT. Translation: CASGGTGGRLNTEAFF. The chain recombines TRBV5-1 with TRBJ1-1; 12 bases match TRBD1. This CDR3 region has 16 residues. Germline V gene sequence: CDR1 SGHRS, CDR2 YFSETQ. The junction had 7 bases not matched to a gene; V was cut back by 7 bases and J by 0 bases. The full variable domain, rest sourced from reference TRBV5-1 and TRBJ1-1, is KAGVTQTPRYLIKTRGQQVTLSCSPISGHRSVSWYQQTPGQGLQFLFEYFSETQRNKGNFPGRFSGRQFSNSRSEMNVSTLELGDSALYLCASGGTGGRLNTEAFFGQGTRLTVV.

This clone was recorded once. The chain is built from TRBV5-6 and TRBJ1-1; D is unresolved. V was trimmed by 5 bases and J by 4 bases, leaving 12 bases between them. CDR3 length: 13 residues. The germline gives CDR1 SGHDT, CDR2 YYEEEE. The CDR3 loop reads CASREGSITEAFF. The DNA for the CDR3 is TGTGCCAGCAGGGAGGGATCGATCACTGAAGCTTTCTTT.

The chain has TRBV6-5 and TRBJ2-7, with D uncertain. The CDR3 is 15 amino acids. CDR1 is MNHEY and CDR2 is SVGAGI in the germline V gene. The V end lost 3 bases, the J end lost 2 bases, and 14 bases lay between the germline ends. The CDR3 DNA reads as TGTGCCAGCAGTTATCGCAGCGAGATGCCCTACGAGCAGTACTTC. This gives the protein CASSYRSEMPYEQYF.

Written as DNA, the CDR3 is TGTGCCAGCAGCTCCGTAAGAGGGAGGGCCGCCGGGGAGCTGTTTTTT. It encodes CASSSVRGRAAGELFF. The chain is built from TRBV11-2 and TRBJ2-2; 7 positions agree with TRBD2. The germline V gene encodes CDR1 SGHAT and CDR2 FQNNGV. The CDR3 spans 16 residues. Trimming cost V 4 bases and J 6 bases; bases outside gene matches: 11.

A few counts support this clone. This chain links TRBV6-5 with TRBJ1-1; D not certain. Germline V gene lookup returns CDR1 MNHEY and CDR2 SVGAGI. V dropped 7 bases and J dropped 1 base, with 4 bases sitting between them. CDR3 length equals 11 residues. Here the CDR3 reads CASIWNTEAFF. CDR3 DNA: TGTGCCAGCATATGGAACACTGAAGCTTTCTTT.

This chain links TRBV12-5 with TRBJ1-5, with TRBD1 identical over 8 bases. Germline loops: CDR1 LGHNT, CDR2 FRNRAP. This CDR3 is 21 amino acids long. Germline trimming cut 2 bases from V and 0 bases from J; bases unmatched to any gene: 18. The CDR3 coding sequence is TGTGCTAGTGGTTTGACCCCGGGACAGGACACAGCTCTCTATAGCAATCAGCCCCAGCATTTT. Protein sequence: CASGLTPGQDTALYSNQPQHF.

The table lists this clone with a few counts. V and J are TRBV5-8 and TRBJ1-1; no firm D call. The V and J ends lost 7 bases and 1 base respectively, with 5 bases between them. Germline CDR1 and CDR2: SGHTS and YDEGEE. CDR3 length: 11 residues. The CDR3 sequence: CASHSNTEAFF. The CDR3 bases are TGTGCCAGCCACTCGAACACTGAAGCTTTCTTT.

The V call is TRBV5-1, the J call TRBJ2-1; 7 nucleotides align to TRBD2. There are 14 residues in the CDR3. Germline V gene lookup returns CDR1 SGHRS and CDR2 YFSETQ. Germline trimming cut 6 bases from V and 10 bases from J; bases unmatched to any gene: 13. The CDR3 region has the DNA TGCGCCAGCAACCCCGGGACTACCTTCCGGGAGCAGTTCTTC. This sequence encodes CASNPGTTFREQFF.

This clone appeared a single time. The chain is built from TRBV6-5 and TRBJ1-2, with TRBD1 identical over 7 bases. From germline, CDR1 is MNHEY and CDR2 SVGAGI. The V gene end was trimmed by 4 bases and the J gene end by 4 bases; junction bases not matched to a gene: 12. The CDR3 is made up of 16 amino acids. CDR3 nucleotide sequence: TGTGCCAGCAGTTTCTCTCCGACAGGGCCTTCCTATGGCTACACCTTC. Its protein product is CASSFSPTGPSYGYTF.